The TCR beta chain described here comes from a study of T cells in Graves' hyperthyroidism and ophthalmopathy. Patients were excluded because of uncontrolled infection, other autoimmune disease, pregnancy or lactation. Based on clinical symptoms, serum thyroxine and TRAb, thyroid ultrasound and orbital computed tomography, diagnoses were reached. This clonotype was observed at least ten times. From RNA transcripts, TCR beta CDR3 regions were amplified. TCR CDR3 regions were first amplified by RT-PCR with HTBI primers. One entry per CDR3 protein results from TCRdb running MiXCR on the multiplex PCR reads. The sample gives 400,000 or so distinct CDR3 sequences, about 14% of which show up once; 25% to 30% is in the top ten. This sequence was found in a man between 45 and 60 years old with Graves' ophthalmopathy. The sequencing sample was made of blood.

The CDR3 DNA sequence: TGTGCCAGCAGCTTATCGGGACAGGGAGGGTATCAGCCCCAGCATTTT. Its translation is CASSLSGQGGYQPQHF. This chain connects TRBV7-9 to TRBJ1-5; the match to TRBD1 covers 9 bases. CDR1 is SEHNR and CDR2 is FQNEAQ in the germline V gene (reference sequence). V lost 2 bases, J lost 5 bases, and 7 bases stayed unmatched. The CDR3 runs 16 residues.